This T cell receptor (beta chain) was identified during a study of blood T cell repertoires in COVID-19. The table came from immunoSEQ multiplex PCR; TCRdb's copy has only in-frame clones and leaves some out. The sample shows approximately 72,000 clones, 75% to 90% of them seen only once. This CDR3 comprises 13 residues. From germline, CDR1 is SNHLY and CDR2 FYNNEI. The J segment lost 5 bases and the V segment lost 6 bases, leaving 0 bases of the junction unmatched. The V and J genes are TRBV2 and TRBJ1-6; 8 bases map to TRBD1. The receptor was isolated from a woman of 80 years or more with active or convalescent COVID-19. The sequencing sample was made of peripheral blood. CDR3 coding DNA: TGTGCCAGCAGGACAGGGGATAATTCACCCCTCCACTTT. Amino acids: CASRTGDNSPLHF.